These T cell receptor beta chains were read from a single sample in a study of blood T cell repertoires in COVID-19. TCRdb keeps only in-frame clones here, not all; method: immunoSEQ multiplex PCR. Of 150,000 to 200,000 clones in the sample, just over 90% were seen once. The material sequenced was peripheral blood. The source is a man in his late teens or twenties with acute or convalescent COVID-19. CDR3s include the opening cysteine and the closing phenylalanine or tryptophan. A D gene is named only where the DNA matches it firmly. Size is omitted from some rows. Given values are once, few, many or a class for expanded clones.

V gene	clone size	J gene	D gene	CDR3 length	CDR3 DNA	CDR3 protein
TRBV9	NA	TRBJ2-1	TRBD2	17	TGTGCCAGCAGCGTACGGACTAGCGGGGGTTACTACAATGAGCAGTTCTTC	CASSVRTSGGYYNEQFF
TRBV18	NA	TRBJ2-3	TRBD1	15	TGTGCCAGCTCATATACACAGGGGAGCACAGATACGCAGTATTTT	CASSYTQGSTDTQYF
TRBV14	NA	TRBJ2-7	TRBD1	17	TGTGCCAGCAGCCAACGCGGTCTACAGGGGTTCCTCTACGAGCAGTACTTC	CASSQRGLQGFLYEQYF
TRBV10-2	NA	TRBJ2-1	TRBD2	16	TGCGCCAGCAGTGAGTCGATAACGGGGGGGGGCAATGAGCAGTTCTTC	CASSESITGGGNEQFF
TRBV3-1/TRBV3-2	NA	TRBJ1-4	NA	14	TGTGCCAGCAGCCAGCGGGGCTTTAATGAAAAACTGTTTTTT	CASSQRGFNEKLFF
TRBV2	once	TRBJ1-4	NA	14	TGTGCCAGCAGGGGGAGTGCAACTAATGAAAAACTGTTTTTT	CASRGSATNEKLFF
TRBV5-4	NA	TRBJ2-1	TRBD1	15	TGTGCCAGCAGCTTGGGACAGGGGATCTACAATGAGCAGTTCTTC	CASSLGQGIYNEQFF
TRBV2	NA	TRBJ2-3	TRBD1	15	TGTGCCAGCAGTGAAGACAGGGGGAGTTCAGATACGCAGTATTTT	CASSEDRGSSDTQYF
TRBV27	NA	TRBJ1-2	TRBD1	16	TGTGCCAGCAGTTTAAGAGTTGCGACAGGGTTTCATGGCTACACCTTC	CASSLRVATGFHGYTF
TRBV24-1	NA	TRBJ2-3	TRBD2	19	TGTGCCACCAGTGACACCGTCGGACTAGCGGGAGGGCGGAGAGATACGCAGTATTTT	CATSDTVGLAGGRRDTQYF
TRBV29-1	NA	TRBJ1-1	NA	14	TGCAGCGTTGAGGGGCAGGGGAGGAACACTGAAGCTTTCTTT	CSVEGQGRNTEAFF
TRBV27	NA	TRBJ1-5	NA	17	TGTGCCAGCAGTTTAAAGGCTATAGGGGTATCCTATCAGCCCCAGCATTTT	CASSLKAIGVSYQPQHF
TRBV14	once	TRBJ2-5	NA	13	TGTGCCAGCAGTCGGATAGCTAGTGGGACCCAGTACTTC	CASSRIASGTQYF
TRBV5-1	NA	TRBJ1-1	NA	14	TGCGCCAGTAGCGAGCCCGGGGGTGGCACTGAAGCTTTCTTT	CASSEPGGGTEAFF
TRBV11-2	NA	TRBJ1-1	TRBD1	15	TGTGCCAGCAGCTTAGGGTGGACAGGGGACACTGAAGCTTTCTTT	CASSLGWTGDTEAFF
TRBV5-5	NA	TRBJ1-5	NA	15	TGTGCCAGCAGCCCGCTAAGGGACATAGATCAGCCCCAGCATTTT	CASSPLRDIDQPQHF
TRBV7-9	NA	TRBJ1-5	NA	18	TGTGCCAGCAGCTTAGCGTCGCAGGGGAGCAAAGGTAATCAGCCCCAGCATTTT	CASSLASQGSKGNQPQHF
TRBV4-1	few	TRBJ2-7	TRBD1	15	TGCGCCAGCAGCCAAGGACAGGGGGCTGGCGGCGAGCAGTACTTC	CASSQGQGAGGEQYF
TRBV7-2	NA	TRBJ2-2	NA	15	TGTGCCAGCAGCCAAGACAGGCGATACACCGGGGAGCTGTTTTTT	CASSQDRRYTGELFF
TRBV19	NA	TRBJ2-7	TRBD1	14	TGTGCCAGTAGTATGGGACAGCGAGCCTACGAGCAGTACTTC	CASSMGQRAYEQYF
TRBV9	NA	TRBJ1-5	NA	16	TGTGCCAGCAGTCCCGGGGGGGGAAACAACAATCAGCCCCAGCATTTT	CASSPGGGNNNQPQHF
TRBV4-1	NA	TRBJ2-7	TRBD2	15	TGCGCCAGCAGCCAAGACCCTAGCGGGGGTTACGAGCAGTACTTC	CASSQDPSGGYEQYF
TRBV6-2/TRBV6-3	NA	TRBJ2-1	TRBD2	18	TGTGCCAGCAGTTACGACTCCGGGGGGGCAAGCTCCTACAATGAGCAGTTCTTC	CASSYDSGGASSYNEQFF
TRBV2	NA	TRBJ1-1	NA	14	TGTGCCAGCATCAACCGGGACACCCCACGGTTGGCTTTCTTT	CASINRDTPRLAFF
TRBV27	NA	TRBJ1-6	NA	16	TGTGCCAGCAGAAGCCCTCCCAGGGGCTTCAGGTCACCCCTCCACTTT	CASRSPPRGFRSPLHF
TRBV5-1	NA	TRBJ2-3	TRBD2	14	TGCGCCAGCACCTCCGGGGGGACCACAGATACGCAGTATTTT	CASTSGGTTDTQYF
TRBV6-6	NA	TRBJ1-5	TRBD1	15	TGTGCCAGCAGCAAAGCGGACAGGGTTCATCAGCCCCAGCATTTT	CASSKADRVHQPQHF
TRBV6-5	once	TRBJ1-2	TRBD1	13	TGTGCCAGCAGGGAGGGGGCGGAGGGGGGCTACACCTTC	CASREGAEGGYTF
TRBV5-4	NA	TRBJ1-2	TRBD1	14	TGTGCCAGCAGCCTAGCGGACAGGGTTGATGGCTACACCTTC	CASSLADRVDGYTF
TRBV5-6	NA	TRBJ2-3	TRBD2	15	TGTGCCAGCAGGTTGACTAGCGGGGGGGCTTTCGGTATCGTTTTT	CASRLTSGGAFGIVF
TRBV3-1/TRBV3-2	NA	TRBJ2-7	NA	14	TGTGCCAGCAGCCTGCGGGGCCACACCCACGAGCAGTACTTC	CASSLRGHTHEQYF
TRBV19	NA	TRBJ1-1	NA	15	TGTGCCAGTAGTATCCGTCCAGGGGAGAATACTGAAGCTTTCTTT	CASSIRPGENTEAFF
TRBV10-2	NA	TRBJ1-5	NA	15	TGCGCCAGCAGTCTCGGGGGTCATGGCAATCAGCCCCAGCATTTT	CASSLGGHGNQPQHF
TRBV6-2/TRBV6-3	NA	TRBJ2-5	TRBD2	17	TGTGCCAGCAGTTACACCCAAGCGGGAGGGCCGATGGAGACCCAGTACTTC	CASSYTQAGGPMETQYF
TRBV7-9	NA	TRBJ2-1	NA	14	TGTGCCAGCAGCTTACCCCAGGGGATGTATGAGCAGTTCTTC	CASSLPQGMYEQFF
TRBV2	NA	TRBJ2-7	TRBD2	18	TGTGCCAGCAGTACACTTCCCGGACTAGCGGGGGGCTCGTACGAGCAGTACTTC	CASSTLPGLAGGSYEQYF
TRBV6-5	NA	TRBJ1-2	NA	16	TGTGCCAGCAGTTTCAGGAGGGGCCGGACTGCCTATGGCTACACCTTC	CASSFRRGRTAYGYTF
TRBV7-9	many	TRBJ1-1	NA	11	TGTGCCAGCAGCCTCGACAGTGAAGCTTTCTTT	CASSLDSEAFF
TRBV24-1	NA	TRBJ1-4	TRBD1	14	TGTGCCACCAGTGAAGGGACAGGGAACGAAAAACTGTTTTTT	CATSEGTGNEKLFF
TRBV7-2	few	TRBJ1-1	NA	13	TGTGCCAGCAGTTGGCGGGGCCAAGATGAAGCTTTCTTT	CASSWRGQDEAFF
TRBV12-3/TRBV12-4	NA	TRBJ1-6	NA	12	TGTGCCAGCAGTTTGCGAAATTCACCCCTCCACTTT	CASSLRNSPLHF
TRBV9	NA	TRBJ2-3	TRBD2	21	TGTGCCAGCAGCTCTCGTGTAGGGACTAGCGGGGGGATCACTAGCACAGATACGCAGTATTTT	CASSSRVGTSGGITSTDTQYF
TRBV6-5	many	TRBJ1-4	TRBD1	15	TGTGCCAGCAGTTACACGGGACAGATTAATGAAAAACTGTTTTTT	CASSYTGQINEKLFF
TRBV4-1	few	TRBJ1-4	TRBD1	16	TGCGCCAGCAGCCGACGACAGGGGGCAACTAATGAAAAACTGTTTTTT	CASSRRQGATNEKLFF
TRBV4-1	NA	TRBJ1-3	TRBD1	17	TGCGCCAGCAGCCAAGTAGACAGGGGGTTACTTGGAAACACCATATATTTT	CASSQVDRGLLGNTIYF
TRBV27	NA	TRBJ1-5	TRBD1	20	TGTGCCAGCAGTTTACTATTGCTTCAGGACAGGCCGTGGGGCAATCAGCCCCAGCATTTT	CASSLLLLQDRPWGNQPQHF
TRBV2	NA	TRBJ1-1	NA	13	TGTGCCAGCAGCCCCACAGGGACCCCTGAAGCTTTCTTT	CASSPTGTPEAFF
TRBV18	NA	TRBJ2-3	NA	15	TGTGCCAGCTCACCATCCAGGGGAAGCACAGATACGCAGTATTTT	CASSPSRGSTDTQYF
TRBV6-1	NA	TRBJ1-4	TRBD1	16	TGTGCCAGCAGGGAACCGGGACAGGCCGTTAATGAAAAACTGTTTTTT	CASREPGQAVNEKLFF
TRBV19	NA	TRBJ2-1	NA	12	TGTGCCAGTAGTTCTGTTCCCCATGAGCAGTTCTTC	CASSSVPHEQFF
TRBV5-8	NA	TRBJ2-7	NA	14	TGTGCCAGCAGCCTACAAGGCGGGACCTACGAGCAGTACTTC	CASSLQGGTYEQYF